Sequencing of this T cell receptor (beta chain) was carried out in a study of T cell responses to AZD1222 COVID-19 vaccine. Profiled with immunoSEQ multiplex PCR; TCRdb holds only in-frame clones, not every one. The data show about 150,000 clones, about 88% seen once. The clonotype comes from an adult who had recovered from COVID-19. The starting material was peripheral blood, obtained after recovery from COVID-19.

DNA of the CDR3: TGTGCCACCAGCACCCTCCGGGACAGGGCGGGAGGCTACACCTTC. It specifies CATSTLRDRAGGYTF. V is TRBV15 and J is TRBJ1-2, with 9 bases fitting TRBD1. The germline CDR1 and CDR2 sequences are LNHNV and YYDKDF (reference sequence). With V trimmed by 4 bases and J by 8 bases, 11 bases remained unmatched. The CDR3 length is 15 residues.